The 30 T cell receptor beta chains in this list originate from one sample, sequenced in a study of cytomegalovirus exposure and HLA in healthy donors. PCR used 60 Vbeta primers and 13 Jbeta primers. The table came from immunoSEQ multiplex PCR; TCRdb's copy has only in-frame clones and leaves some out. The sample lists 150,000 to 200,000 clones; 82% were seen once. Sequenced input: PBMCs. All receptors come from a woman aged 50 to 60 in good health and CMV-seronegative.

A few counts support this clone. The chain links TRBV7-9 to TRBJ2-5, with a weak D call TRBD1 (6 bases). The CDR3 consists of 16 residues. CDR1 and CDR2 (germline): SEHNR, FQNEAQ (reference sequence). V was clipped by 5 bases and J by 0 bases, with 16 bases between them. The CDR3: CASSPPGHLYQETQYF. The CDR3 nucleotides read TGTGCCAGCAGCCCCCCGGGACATCTGTACCAAGAGACCCAGTACTTC.

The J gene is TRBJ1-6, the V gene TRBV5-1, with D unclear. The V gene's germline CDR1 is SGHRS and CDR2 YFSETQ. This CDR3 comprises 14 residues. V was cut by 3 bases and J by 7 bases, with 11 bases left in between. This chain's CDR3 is CASSSGMGNSPLHF. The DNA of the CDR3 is TGCGCCAGCAGCTCCGGGATGGGAAATTCACCCCTCCACTTT.

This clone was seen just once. This CDR3 reads CASSPLQPPDRWVSVLTF. Written as DNA, the CDR3 is TGTGCCAGCAGTCCGCTTCAACCACCGGACAGGTGGGTCAGCGTCCTGACTTTC. The chain combines TRBV28 with TRBJ2-6; 7 bases align to TRBD1. Germline values: CDR1 MDHEN, CDR2 SYDVKM. The CDR3 is 18 residues long. V lost 5 bases to trimming and J lost 12 bases; unmatched junction nucleotides: 22.

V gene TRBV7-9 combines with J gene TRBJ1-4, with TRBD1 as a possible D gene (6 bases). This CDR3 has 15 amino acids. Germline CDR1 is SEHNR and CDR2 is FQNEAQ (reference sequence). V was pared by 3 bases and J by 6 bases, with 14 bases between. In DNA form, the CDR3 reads TGTGCCAGCAGCTTGCCCCCAGGGGCGCATGAAAAACTGTTTTTT. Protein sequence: CASSLPPGAHEKLFF.

The CDR3 region has the DNA TGTGCCAGCAGTTACTGGACAGGGGATGAAAAACTGTTTTTT. Translated, it gives CASSYWTGDEKLFF. The gene calls are TRBV6-5 and TRBJ1-4, with TRBD1 matching 9 bases. V dropped 1 base and J dropped 6; count of bases not matched to a gene: 0. The CDR3 is made up of 14 amino acids. Germline values: CDR1 MNHEY, CDR2 SVGAGI.

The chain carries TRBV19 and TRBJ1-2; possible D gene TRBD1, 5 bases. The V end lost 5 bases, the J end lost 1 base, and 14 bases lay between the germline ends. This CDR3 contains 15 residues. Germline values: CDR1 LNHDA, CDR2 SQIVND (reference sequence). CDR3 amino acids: CASSSTSRGNYGYTF. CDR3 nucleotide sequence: TGTGCCAGTAGTTCGACAAGTAGGGGTAACTATGGCTACACCTTC.

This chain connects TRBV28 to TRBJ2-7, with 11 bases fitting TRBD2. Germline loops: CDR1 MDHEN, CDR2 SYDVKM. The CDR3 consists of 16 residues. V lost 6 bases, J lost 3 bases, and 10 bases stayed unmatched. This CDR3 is CASRVTTGTSGYEQYF. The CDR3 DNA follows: TGTGCCAGCAGGGTAACAACCGGGACTAGCGGCTACGAGCAGTACTTC.

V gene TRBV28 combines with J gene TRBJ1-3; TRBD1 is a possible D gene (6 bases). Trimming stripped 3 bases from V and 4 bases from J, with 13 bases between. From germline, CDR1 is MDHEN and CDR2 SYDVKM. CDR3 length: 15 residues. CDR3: CASSFDRHSGNTIYF. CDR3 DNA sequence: TGTGCCAGCAGTTTCGACAGGCACTCCGGAAACACCATATATTTT.

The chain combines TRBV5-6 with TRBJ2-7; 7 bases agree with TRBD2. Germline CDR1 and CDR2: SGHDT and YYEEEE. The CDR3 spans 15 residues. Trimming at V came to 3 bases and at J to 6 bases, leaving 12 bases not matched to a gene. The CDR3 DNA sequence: TGTGCCAGCAGCTGGGACCGGACTAGTGTCTCCGAGCAGTACTTC. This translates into CASSWDRTSVSEQYF.

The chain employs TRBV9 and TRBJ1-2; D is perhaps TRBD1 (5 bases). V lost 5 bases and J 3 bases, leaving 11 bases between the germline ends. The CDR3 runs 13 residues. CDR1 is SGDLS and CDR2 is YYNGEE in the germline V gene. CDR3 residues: CASSQGGYYGYTF. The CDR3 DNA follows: TGTGCCAGCAGTCAGGGAGGGTACTATGGCTACACCTTC.

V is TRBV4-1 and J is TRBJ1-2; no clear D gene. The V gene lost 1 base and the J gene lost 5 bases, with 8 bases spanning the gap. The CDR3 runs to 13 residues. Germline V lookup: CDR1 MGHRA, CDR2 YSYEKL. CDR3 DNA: TGCGCCAGCAGCCAAGCCGGGAGGTATGGCTACACCTTC. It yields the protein CASSQAGRYGYTF.

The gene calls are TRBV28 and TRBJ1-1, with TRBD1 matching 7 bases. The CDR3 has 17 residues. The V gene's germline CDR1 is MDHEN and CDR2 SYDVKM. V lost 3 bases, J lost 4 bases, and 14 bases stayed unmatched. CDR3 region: CASSFLTGPEDSTEAFF. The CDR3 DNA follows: TGTGCCAGCAGTTTCCTGACAGGGCCCGAGGATAGCACTGAAGCTTTCTTT.

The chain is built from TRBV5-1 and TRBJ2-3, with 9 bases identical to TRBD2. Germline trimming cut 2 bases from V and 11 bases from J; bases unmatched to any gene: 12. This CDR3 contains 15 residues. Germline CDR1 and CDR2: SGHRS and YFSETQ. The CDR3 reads CASSFSGSPIGGQYF. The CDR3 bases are TGCGCCAGCAGCTTTAGCGGGAGCCCGATAGGTGGGCAGTATTTT. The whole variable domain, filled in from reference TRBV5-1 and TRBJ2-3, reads KAGVTQTPRYLIKTRGQQVTLSCSPISGHRSVSWYQQTPGQGLQFLFEYFSETQRNKGNFPGRFSGRQFSNSRSEMNVSTLELGDSALYLCASSFSGSPIGGQYFGPGTRLTVL.

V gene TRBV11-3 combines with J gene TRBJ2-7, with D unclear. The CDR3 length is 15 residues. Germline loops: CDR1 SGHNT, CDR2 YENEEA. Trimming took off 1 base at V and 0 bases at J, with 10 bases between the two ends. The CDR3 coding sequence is TGTGCCAGCAGCTTAGGGCAGGCTGGCTCCTACGAGCAGTACTTC. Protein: CASSLGQAGSYEQYF. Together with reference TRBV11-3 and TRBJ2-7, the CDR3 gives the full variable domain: EAGVVQSPRYKIIEKKQPVAFWCNPISGHNTLYWYLQNLGQGPELLIRYENEEAVDDSQLPKDRFSAERLKGVDSTLKIQPAELGDSAVYLCASSLGQAGSYEQYFGPGTRLTVT.

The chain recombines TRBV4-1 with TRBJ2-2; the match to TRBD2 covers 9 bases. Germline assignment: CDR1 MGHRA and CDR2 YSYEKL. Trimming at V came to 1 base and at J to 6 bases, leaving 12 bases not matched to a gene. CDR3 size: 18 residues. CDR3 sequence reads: CASSQGWLAGGPPGELFF. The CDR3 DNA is TGCGCCAGCAGCCAAGGCTGGCTGGCGGGAGGGCCTCCCGGGGAGCTGTTTTTT.

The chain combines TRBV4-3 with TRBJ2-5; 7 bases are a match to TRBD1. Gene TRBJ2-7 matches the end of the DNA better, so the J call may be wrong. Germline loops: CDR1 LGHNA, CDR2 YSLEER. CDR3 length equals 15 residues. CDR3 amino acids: CASSQEGGRSYEQYF. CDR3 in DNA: TGCGCCAGCAGCCAAGAAGGGGGCCGTTCCTACGAGCAGTACTTC.

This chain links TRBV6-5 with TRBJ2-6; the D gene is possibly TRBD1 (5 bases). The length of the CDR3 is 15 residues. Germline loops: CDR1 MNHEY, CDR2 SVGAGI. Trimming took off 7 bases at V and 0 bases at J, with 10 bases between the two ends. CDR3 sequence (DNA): TGTGCCAGCACAAGGGGTTCCTCTGGGGCCAACGTCCTGACTTTC. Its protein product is CASTRGSSGANVLTF.

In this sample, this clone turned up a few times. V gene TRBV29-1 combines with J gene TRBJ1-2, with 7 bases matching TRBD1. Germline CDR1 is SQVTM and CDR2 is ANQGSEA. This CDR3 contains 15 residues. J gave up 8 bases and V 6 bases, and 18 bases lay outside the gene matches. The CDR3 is CSVDGERQGLMGYTF. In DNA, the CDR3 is TGCAGCGTCGACGGGGAAAGACAGGGCTTAATGGGCTACACCTTC.

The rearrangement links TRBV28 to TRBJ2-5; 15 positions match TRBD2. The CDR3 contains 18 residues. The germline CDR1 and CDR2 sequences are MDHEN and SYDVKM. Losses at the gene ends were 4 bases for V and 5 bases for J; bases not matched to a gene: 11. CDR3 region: CASSSFSGLAGGVETQYF. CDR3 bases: TGTGCCAGCAGTTCCTTCTCGGGACTAGCGGGAGGTGTGGAGACCCAGTACTTC. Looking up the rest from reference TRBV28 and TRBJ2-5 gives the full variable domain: DVKVTQSSRYLVKRTGEKVFLECVQDMDHENMFWYRQDPGLGLRLIYFSYDVKMKEKGDIPEGYSVSREKKERFSLILESASTNQTSMYLCASSSFSGLAGGVETQYFGPGTRLLVL.

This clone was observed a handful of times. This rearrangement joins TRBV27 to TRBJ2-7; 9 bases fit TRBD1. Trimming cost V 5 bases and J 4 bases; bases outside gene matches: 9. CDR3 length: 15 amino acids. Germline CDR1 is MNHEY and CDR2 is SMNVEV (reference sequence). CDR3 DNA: TGTGCCAGCAGTATTAACAGGGGGCACTTTTACGAGCAGTACTTC. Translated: CASSINRGHFYEQYF.

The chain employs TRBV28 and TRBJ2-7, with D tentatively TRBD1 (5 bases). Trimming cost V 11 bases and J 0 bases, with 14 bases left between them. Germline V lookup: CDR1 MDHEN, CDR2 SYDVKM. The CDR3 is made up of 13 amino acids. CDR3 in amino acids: CASLDTSSYEQYF. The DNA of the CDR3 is TGTGCCTCACTGGACACCAGCTCCTACGAGCAGTACTTC.

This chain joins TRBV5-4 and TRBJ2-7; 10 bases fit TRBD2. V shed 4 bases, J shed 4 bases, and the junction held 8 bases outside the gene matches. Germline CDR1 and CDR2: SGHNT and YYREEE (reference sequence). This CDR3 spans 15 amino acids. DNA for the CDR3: TGTGCCAGCAGCAAGGGAGCGGGAGGGTTGTACGAGCAGTACTTC. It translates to CASSKGAGGLYEQYF.

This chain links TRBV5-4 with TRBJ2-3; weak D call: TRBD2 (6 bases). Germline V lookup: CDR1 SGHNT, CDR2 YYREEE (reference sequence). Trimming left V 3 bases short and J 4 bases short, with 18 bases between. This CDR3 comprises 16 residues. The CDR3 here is CASSSRVSGGADTQYF. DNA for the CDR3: TGTGCCAGCAGCTCGAGGGTTAGCGGAGGGGCAGATACGCAGTATTTT.

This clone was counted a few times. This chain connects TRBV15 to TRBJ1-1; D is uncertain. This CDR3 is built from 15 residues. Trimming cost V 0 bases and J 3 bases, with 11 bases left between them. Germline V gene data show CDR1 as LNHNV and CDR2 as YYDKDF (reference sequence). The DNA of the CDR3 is TGTGCCACCAGCAGAGAGTACCTAGAGTACACTGAAGCTTTCTTT. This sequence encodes CATSREYLEYTEAFF.

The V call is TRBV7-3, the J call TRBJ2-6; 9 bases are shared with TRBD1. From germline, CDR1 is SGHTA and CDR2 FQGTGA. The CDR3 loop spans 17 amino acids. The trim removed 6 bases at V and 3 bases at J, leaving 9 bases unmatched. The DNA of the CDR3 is TGTGCCAGCAGACTAGGGACAGGGAGCGGTGGGGCCAACGTCCTGACTTTC. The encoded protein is CASRLGTGSGGANVLTF.

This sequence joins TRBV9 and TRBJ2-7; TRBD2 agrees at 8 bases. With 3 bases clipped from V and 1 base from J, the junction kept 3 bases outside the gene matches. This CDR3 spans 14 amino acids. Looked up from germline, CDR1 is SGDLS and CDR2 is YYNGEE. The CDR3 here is CASSAGTSSYEQYF. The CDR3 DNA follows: TGTGCCAGCAGCGCCGGGACTAGTTCCTACGAGCAGTACTTC. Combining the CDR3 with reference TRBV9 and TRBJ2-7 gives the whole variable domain DSGVTQTPKHLITATGQRVTLRCSPRSGDLSVYWYQQSLDQGLQFLIQYYNGEERAKGNILERFSAQQFPDLHSELNLSSLELGDSALYFCASSAGTSSYEQYFGPGTRLTVT.

CDR3 bases: TGCGCCAGCAGCTTGGGAGGTTGGGGGCCATACGAGCAGTACTTC. This encodes CASSLGGWGPYEQYF. The chain links TRBV5-1 to TRBJ2-7; D possibly corresponds to TRBD1 (6 bases). V gave up 0 bases and J gave up 4 bases, with 14 bases separating them. The CDR3 sequence is 15 residues long. The germline V gene encodes CDR1 SGHRS and CDR2 YFSETQ.

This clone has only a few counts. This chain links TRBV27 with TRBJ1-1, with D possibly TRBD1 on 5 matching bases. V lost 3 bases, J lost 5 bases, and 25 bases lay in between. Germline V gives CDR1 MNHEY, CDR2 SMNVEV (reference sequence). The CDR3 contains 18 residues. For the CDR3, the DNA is TGTGCCAGCAGTTTTTTCGGTGACAGACCAACCGGAGGGACTGAAGCTTTCTTT. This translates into CASSFFGDRPTGGTEAFF.

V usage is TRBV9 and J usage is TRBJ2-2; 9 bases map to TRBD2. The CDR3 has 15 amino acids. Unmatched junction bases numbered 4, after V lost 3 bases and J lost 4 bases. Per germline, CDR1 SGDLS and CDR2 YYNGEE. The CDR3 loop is CASSEAGGPTGELFF. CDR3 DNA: TGTGCCAGCAGCGAAGCGGGGGGACCCACCGGGGAGCTGTTTTTT. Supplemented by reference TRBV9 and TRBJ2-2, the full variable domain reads DSGVTQTPKHLITATGQRVTLRCSPRSGDLSVYWYQQSLDQGLQFLIQYYNGEERAKGNILERFSAQQFPDLHSELNLSSLELGDSALYFCASSEAGGPTGELFFGEGSRLTVL.

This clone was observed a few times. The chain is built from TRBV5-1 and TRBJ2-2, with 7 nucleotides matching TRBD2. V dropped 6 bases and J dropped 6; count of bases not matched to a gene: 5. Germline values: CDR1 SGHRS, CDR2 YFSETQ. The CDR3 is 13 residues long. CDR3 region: CASNPRGAGELFF. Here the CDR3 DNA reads TGCGCCAGCAACCCACGGGGGGCCGGGGAGCTGTTTTTT.